This T cell receptor beta chain was captured in a study of T-cell memory formation after mild COVID-19 (dated by TCRdb to the early 2020s). Some background on the complete study: TCR sequence clusters from the two donors were found to be largely donor specific. Two young, previously healthy adult volunteers made up the cohort, one male and one female. In a couple of donors, T-cell clones that expanded and contracted after mild COVID-19 were followed by sequencing TCRalpha and TCRbeta repertoires longitudinally. Paper-wide results and their limitations: Balanced CD4/CD8 phenotypes were observed for clones contracting from day 15 to 85, whereas a bias towards CD4+ was observed for a second wave of clones expanding from day 15 to 37. SARS-CoV-2 specificity was not confirmed for the second-wave clones peaking on day 37. Some responding clones were detected in pre-infection memory, suggesting pre-existing cross-reactive memory T cells joined the SARS-CoV-2 response. Contracting CD4+ clones were found mainly in CM and EM memory subsets, while CD8+ clones were enriched in EMRA. The study included only a couple of mild cases, and larger cohorts that include severe cases with pre-infection samples were judged to be necessary.

V and J are truncated by 3 bases and 6 bases respectively, leaving an intervening sequence of 10 bases. CDR1 is given as SGDLS and CDR2 as YYNGEE, both from the germline V gene. The CDR3 has 14 amino acids, counting the end cysteine and phenylalanine. Only the CDR3 region is kept as DNA, spanning 42 bases read in frame from base 1. The sequencer listed for this sample is Illumina NovaSeq 6000. cDNA libraries for TCRalpha and TCRbeta were prepared by 5'RACE using constant-segment primers, with sample barcodes and unique molecular identifiers added. Trizol reagent was used to extract RNA from every sample. Library amplification was performed in two PCR steps, and a second sample barcode and Illumina TruSeq adapters were introduced in the second step. The libraries were sequenced on an Illumina NovaSeq using 2 x 150 bp paired-end reads. As for the authors' bioinformatics: Reads were demultiplexed and collapsed into UMI-guided consensus sequences with migec v1.2.7. Using mixcr v2.1.11, UMI consensuses were aligned to TRA and TRB V and J templates and then assembled into clonotypes. Clonotypes were classified as expanded or contracted when called significant by both edgeR and NoisET, with noise models trained on biological replicates. For edgeR calls, a false discovery rate-adjusted p below 0.01 and a log2 fold-change threshold of 1 were applied. As an exploratory analysis of dynamics, max-normalized trajectories of the 1000 most abundant clonotypes were examined with PCA combined with hierarchical clustering. The CD4 or CD8 phenotype of responding clones was assigned using the separately sequenced CD4+ and CD8+ repertoires. Starting from the raw public reads, TCRdb applied fastp trimming at Q25, assembled clones with MiXCR and retained in-frame beta chains. Rows matching on CDR3 protein sequence are summarized as one entry with the most common DNA and genes. In this record, the V and J calls reflect TCRdb's handling and not the investigators' own analysis. This sample comprises more than 250,000 distinct CDR3 sequences, 15% to 20% of them detected only once. The leading ten clones occupy about 23% of the sample.

In its sample, this clonotype was seen a few times. Its antigen is not yet known. No base qualities exist here, and no much larger clone lies one base off it. Ficoll-Paque density gradient centrifugation was the method used to isolate PBMCs. The TCR sequence derives from a young man who had mild COVID-19 (a few samples of this study predate the infection). The sample titles of this study are shuffled in the database, so cell type and time point are left out; the donor was told from shared clones. In this chain, TRBV9 is recombined with TRBJ1-6; the D gene is possibly TRBD1, with 6 bases matching. The sequenced sample was PBMCs or a T cell subset sorted from them (not recorded which). The sequenced DNA is TGTGCCAGCAGCGCGACAGGTCGTAATTCACCCCTCCACTTT. The encoded protein is CASSATGRNSPLHF. When the CDR3 is completed using the reference TRBV9 and TRBJ1-6 genes on either side, the full variable domain is DSGVTQTPKHLITATGQRVTLRCSPRSGDLSVYWYQQSLDQGLQFLIQYYNGEERAKGNILERFSAQQFPDLHSELNLSSLELGDSALYFCASSATGRNSPLHFGNGTRLTVT.